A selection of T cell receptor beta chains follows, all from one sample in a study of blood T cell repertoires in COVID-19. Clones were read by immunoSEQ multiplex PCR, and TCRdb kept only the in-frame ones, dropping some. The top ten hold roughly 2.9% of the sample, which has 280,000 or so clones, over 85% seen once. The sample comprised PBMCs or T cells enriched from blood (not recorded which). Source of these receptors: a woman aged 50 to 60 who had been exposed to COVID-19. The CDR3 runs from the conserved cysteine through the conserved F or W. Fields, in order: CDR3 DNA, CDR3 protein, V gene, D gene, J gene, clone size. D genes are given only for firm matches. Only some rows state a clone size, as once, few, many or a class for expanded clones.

TGTGCCAGCAGCTTAGATGGGCAAGGTACGCAGTATTTT CASSLDGQGTQYF TRBV7-2 . TRBJ2-3 .
TGTGCCAGCAGCTTGAGGCAGGGTAATTCACCCCTCCACTTT CASSLRQGNSPLHF TRBV5-6 . TRBJ1-6 .
TGCAGTGCTAGTTACGGGACAGCAACCTACGAGCAGTACTTC CSASYGTATYEQYF TRBV20-1 TRBD1 TRBJ2-7 once
TGTGCCAGCAGCGCAGCCGGGACAGACAATCAGCCCCAGCATTTT CASSAAGTDNQPQHF TRBV9 TRBD1 TRBJ1-5 .
TGTGCCAGCAGCCAAGGGGACAGGCCTAATGAAAAACTGTTTTTT CASSQGDRPNEKLFF TRBV14 TRBD1 TRBJ1-4 .
TGTGCCAGCAGCCCTCGACAGGGCACTCAGCCCCAGCATTTT CASSPRQGTQPQHF TRBV5-4 TRBD1 TRBJ1-5 once
TGCGCCAGCAGCTTGGATGTATCCGAGCAGTACTTC CASSLDVSEQYF TRBV5-1 . TRBJ2-7 .
TGTGCCAGCAGCTCCTCAGGGGGCGCGGAAGAGCAGTACTTC CASSSSGGAEEQYF TRBV13 TRBD1 TRBJ2-7 .
TGTGCCAGCAGTTTGCGGACAGGACTCTACGAGCAGTACTTC CASSLRTGLYEQYF TRBV28 TRBD1 TRBJ2-7 .
TGTGCCTGGACGACAGGTCTTCTCAGTGGCTACACCTTC CAWTTGLLSGYTF TRBV30 . TRBJ1-2 .
TGCAGCGTTGAAGGGGTAGAAGGACAGGGTCGTACCGAGCAGTACTTC CSVEGVEGQGRTEQYF TRBV29-1 TRBD1 TRBJ2-7 few
TGTGCCACCACAGGGCAGCCGAACACTGAAGCTTTCTTT CATTGQPNTEAFF TRBV15 . TRBJ1-1 .
TGTGCCAGTAGTACCTATACCGGGGAGCTGTTTTTT CASSTYTGELFF TRBV19 . TRBJ2-2 .
TGTGCCAGCTCCCCCAGGAACGGAGAGACCCAGTACTTC CASSPRNGETQYF TRBV6-5 . TRBJ2-5 .
TGCGCCAGCAACGAACCCAGCGAGGGCACAGATACGCAGTATTTT CASNEPSEGTDTQYF TRBV5-1 . TRBJ2-3 .
TGTGCCAGCAGCCAAGGGGGGACAGCCAACTATGGCTACACCTTC CASSQGGTANYGYTF TRBV28 TRBD1 TRBJ1-2 .
TGTGCCAGCAGTTACGGGACAGGGCTTGGCGAGCAGTACTTC CASSYGTGLGEQYF TRBV6-5 TRBD1 TRBJ2-7 .
TGTGCCAGCAGCATCAGCGACGACTATGGCTACACCTTC CASSISDDYGYTF TRBV21-1 . TRBJ1-2 .
TGTGCCACCACTGACACAGGGCTGGACAATGAGCAGTTCTTC CATTDTGLDNEQFF TRBV28 . TRBJ2-1 few
TGTGCCAGCAGTTCCTCCATGAGCTCCTACAATGAGCAGTTCTTC CASSSSMSSYNEQFF TRBV27 . TRBJ2-1 .
TGTGCCAGTAGTTACGACAGGGGGCTTAGCCAGCCCCAGCATTTT CASSYDRGLSQPQHF TRBV19 TRBD1 TRBJ1-5 .
TGCGCCAGCAGCCAAGATGACAGGGTTAATTCACCCCTCCACTTT CASSQDDRVNSPLHF TRBV4-1 TRBD1 TRBJ1-6 .
TGTGCCAGTAGTATAGATGTTGGGAGTTACGAGCAGTACTTC CASSIDVGSYEQYF TRBV19 . TRBJ2-7 .
TGTGCCAGCAGCCAAGACACAGGGGATCAGCCCCAGCATTTT CASSQDTGDQPQHF TRBV3-1/TRBV3-2 TRBD1 TRBJ1-5 .
TGTGCCAGCAGTTTTCCAGGAACTAGCAATCAGCCCCAGCATTTT CASSFPGTSNQPQHF TRBV28 . TRBJ1-5 .
TGTGCCAGCAGCTTGGGACAGGGGGCAGGGGTTGGAAACACCATATATTTT CASSLGQGAGVGNTIYF TRBV7-2 TRBD1 TRBJ1-3 .
TGCGCCAGCCGCTCCACAACAAGGGGGGGGGATGAGCAGTTCTTC CASRSTTRGGDEQFF TRBV4-1 . TRBJ2-1 .
TGTGCCAGCAGCGCCATGACAGTGAACACTGAAGCTTTCTTT CASSAMTVNTEAFF TRBV7-9 . TRBJ1-1 .
TGTGCCAGTAGCCCCCTGGGACAGGGGCCTTATAGCAATCAGCCCCAGCATTTT CASSPLGQGPYSNQPQHF TRBV19 TRBD1 TRBJ1-5 .
TGTGCCAGAAGCTTAAAGTGGCCGAACACCGGGGAGCTGTTTTTT CARSLKWPNTGELFF TRBV7-5 . TRBJ2-2 .
TGTGCGTGGGGAGTTGGCACAGATACGCAGTATTTT CAWGVGTDTQYF TRBV7-9 . TRBJ2-3 .
TGTGCCAGCAGCCAAGACTGGGAGGAGAACTATGGCTACACCTTC CASSQDWEENYGYTF TRBV4-2 . TRBJ1-2 .
TGTGCCAGTAGTCTAGCGGGGGTGCAAGAGACCCAGTACTTC CASSLAGVQETQYF TRBV19 TRBD2 TRBJ2-5 .
TGTGCCAGCTCACCAAACAGGGGGCCTAGCTCTGGGGCCAACGTCCTGACTTTC CASSPNRGPSSGANVLTF TRBV18 TRBD1 TRBJ2-6 .
TGTGCCAGCAGTTTATCGGGGAACTATGGCTACACCTTC CASSLSGNYGYTF TRBV28 . TRBJ1-2 .
TGCGCCAGCAGCCCTCCGGGACAGACTTTTTATGGCTACACCTTC CASSPPGQTFYGYTF TRBV4-1 TRBD1 TRBJ1-2 .
TGTGCCAGCAGTGAAGCCCACAGGGGGCGCAGAGAGGGTCGGGGCTACGAGCAGTACTTC CASSEAHRGRREGRGYEQYF TRBV6-1 TRBD1 TRBJ2-7 .
TGTGCCAGCAGCTTAGCGCTCGCAGGGGGTCCCCTCGCCCTCCACTTT CASSLALAGGPLALHF TRBV7-8 TRBD1 TRBJ1-6 .
TGTGCCAGCAGCTTAGTGTCAGGAACTGAAGCTTTCTTT CASSLVSGTEAFF TRBV7-9 . TRBJ1-1 .
TGTGCCAGCAGCTCCGGACAGGGGGGCTACGAGCAGTACTTC CASSSGQGGYEQYF TRBV28 TRBD1 TRBJ2-7 .
TGTGCCACCAACGCAGGGTTGGGGTTGACCGGGGAGCTGTTTTTT CATNAGLGLTGELFF TRBV6-5 . TRBJ2-2 .
TGTGCCAGCAACACGACATGCAATCAGCCCCAGCATTTT CASNTTCNQPQHF TRBV5-8 . TRBJ1-5 .
TGTGCCAGCAGTGAAGCGGCACAACAAGAGACCCAGTACTTC CASSEAAQQETQYF TRBV2 . TRBJ2-5 .
TGTGCCAGCAAGCCCTGGACAGGGGCCAGACCGAGCTCCTACAATGAGCAGTTCTTC CASKPWTGARPSSYNEQFF TRBV27 TRBD1 TRBJ2-1 .
TGTGCCAGCACAGGCGGGCTACACAATAATTCACCCCTCCACTTT CASTGGLHNNSPLHF TRBV28 . TRBJ1-6 .
TGCGCCAGCAGCTTGACTAGCGGGGGAACCGGCACCGGGGAGCTGTTTTTT CASSLTSGGTGTGELFF TRBV5-1 TRBD2 TRBJ2-2 .
TGTGCCAGCAGTTCTGACGGGGAGACGGGTGAGCAGTTCTTC CASSSDGETGEQFF TRBV28 . TRBJ2-1 .